This entry concerns a single T cell receptor beta chain. What it binds is unknown. Using RNA template, CDR3s of TCR alpha and beta were amplified with iRepertoire arm-PCR. TCRdb processed the multiplex PCR reads anew with MiXCR; each CDR3 protein has one entry. The sample carries over 15,000 distinct CDR3 sequences, roughly 64% recorded once. The data originate from a study of glioma-infiltrating T cells. Study outcomes and limitations: Very few CDR3 sequences were shared between tissue and blood.

Germline CDR1 and CDR2: ENHRY and SYGVKD. The CDR3 spans 14 residues. With 6 bases clipped from V and 3 bases from J, the junction kept 7 bases outside the gene matches. The source of this sequence is a human donor with low-grade glioma or glioblastoma, undergoing nonglioma brain surgery, or in good health (not recorded which). This sequence joins TRBV10-3 and TRBJ2-7; 8 bases are shared with TRBD1. Sequenced input: glioma tissue, nonneoplastic brain tissue, or PBMCs (not recorded which). The CDR3 loop is CAISPDGTGYEQYF. The CDR3 nucleotides read TGTGCCATCAGCCCAGACGGGACAGGCTACGAGCAGTACTTC.